This T cell receptor (beta chain) derives from a study of blood T cells in healthy people across ages. A second PCR, run for roughly 7 to 11 cycles, used a sample-barcoded 5' primer plus a J-beta primer mix. A single record per CDR3 protein comes from TCRdb applying MiXCR to the 5' RACE reads. The sample yields 1.5 million to 1.9 million distinct CDR3 sequences, roughly 43% seen once. This sequence originates from a woman between 18 and 29 years old in good health. The material sequenced was blood.

The CDR3 nucleotides read TGTGCCATCAGTGAGTCATACACGGATTTTGGGCAGTACTTC. This translates into CAISESYTDFGQYF. The rearrangement uses TRBV10-3 and TRBJ2-7; the D is unclear. Between the trimmed V and J ends, which lost 0 bases and 9 bases, there was a span of 15 bases. The CDR3 covers 14 residues. From germline, CDR1 is ENHRY and CDR2 SYGVKD.